These 17 T cell receptor beta chains came from one sample sequenced in a study of T-cell memory formation after mild COVID-19. TCRdb fed the 5' RACE reads into MiXCR, producing one record per CDR3 protein. The sample lists approximately 260,000 distinct CDR3 sequences; over 15% were seen once. Sequenced input: PBMCs or a T cell subset sorted from them (not recorded which). Receptors originate from a man younger than 35 who had mild COVID-19 (a few samples of this study predate the infection). Cell type and time point are not known.

The V gene is TRBV2, the J gene TRBJ2-5, with TRBD1 identical over 10 bases. Germline loops: CDR1 SNHLY, CDR2 FYNNEI. This CDR3 has 17 residues. After removal of 4 bases from V and 5 bases from J, the junction contained 13 bases not matched to a gene. The CDR3 DNA follows: TGTGCCAGCAGTGTGCGTGAGGTGGGACAGGGGTTGGAGACCCAGTACTTC. It specifies CASSVREVGQGLETQYF.

The gene calls are TRBV30 and TRBJ2-2; D is ambiguous. V lost 4 bases to trimming and J lost 5 bases, with 14 bases between them. The germline V gene has CDR1 GTSNPN and CDR2 SVGIG (reference sequence). CDR3 size: 14 residues. CDR3 DNA sequence: TGTGCCTGGAATCCTACCATTATGACCGGGGAGCTGTTTTTT. Translating gives CAWNPTIMTGELFF.

The rearrangement links TRBV7-2 to TRBJ2-3; D not resolved. Germline-derived CDR1 and CDR2 are SGHTA and FQGNSA. The CDR3 covers 13 residues. The V and J ends lost 9 bases and 4 bases respectively, with 14 bases between them. The DNA for the CDR3 is TGTGCCAGTTCCTACCGGTTAGCAGATACGCAGTATTTT. Its protein is CASSYRLADTQYF.

V gene TRBV10-3 combines with J gene TRBJ2-5; TRBD1 matches at 7 bases. This CDR3 region has 15 residues. Germline loops: CDR1 ENHRY, CDR2 SYGVKD. Trimming took 2 bases from V and 4 from J; bases not matched to a gene: 7. CDR3 coding DNA: TGTGCCATCAGTGAGGAGGGGGCACCCGGAGAGACCCAGTACTTC. It yields the protein CAISEEGAPGETQYF.

This sequence joins TRBV6-5 and TRBJ2-1; 8 nucleotides line up with TRBD2. Trimming cost V 2 bases and J 8 bases; bases outside gene matches: 11. CDR3 length equals 16 residues. From germline, CDR1 is MNHEY and CDR2 SVGAGI. The CDR3 loop reads CASSYLGASGWYEQFF. The CDR3 nucleotides are TGTGCCAGCAGTTACCTCGGGGCTAGCGGGTGGTATGAGCAGTTCTTC.

There are a few counts of this clonotype. The J gene is TRBJ2-5, the V gene TRBV7-2; no clear D gene. CDR1 and CDR2 from the germline V gene are SGHTA and FQGNSA. The CDR3 is 12 residues long. V was clipped by 5 bases and J by 9 bases, with 13 bases between them. Here the CDR3 reads CASSLPPGAQYF. The CDR3 nucleotides read TGTGCCAGCAGCCTCCCGCCCGGAGCCCAGTACTTC.

This chain connects TRBV7-2 to TRBJ2-1; 8 bases match TRBD1. CDR3 size: 14 residues. Trimming removed 1 base from V and 10 bases from J; junction bases left unmatched: 6. The germline V gene encodes CDR1 SGHTA and CDR2 FQGNSA. CDR3 bases: TGTGCCAGCAGCTTAGTTATGGACAGGGCCGAGCAGTTCTTC. This sequence encodes CASSLVMDRAEQFF.

The chain couples TRBV5-1 to TRBJ1-4; D is possibly TRBD1 (5 bases). The germline CDR1 and CDR2 sequences are SGHRS and YFSETQ. This CDR3 region has 14 residues. Trimming took off 3 bases at V and 7 bases at J, with 13 bases between the two ends. CDR3 region: CASSSTGTAEKLFF. In DNA form, the CDR3 reads TGCGCCAGCAGCTCAACCGGGACGGCTGAAAAACTGTTTTTT.

This clonotype was observed a few times. As DNA, the CDR3 is TGCGCCAGCAGCTTTTCGAGGCTCTTTGAGCAGTTCTTC. It specifies CASSFSRLFEQFF. The chain employs TRBV5-1 and TRBJ2-1; D is unclear. Trimming removed 2 bases from V and 9 bases from J, with 12 bases in between. The CDR3 is 13 residues long. Germline V lookup: CDR1 SGHRS, CDR2 YFSETQ.

This clonotype was detected a few times. The rearrangement joins TRBV2 to TRBJ1-6; no definite D call. Between the trimmed V and J ends, which lost 7 bases and 1 base, there was a span of 5 bases. The CDR3 is 13 residues long. Germline CDR1 and CDR2: SNHLY and FYNNEI. CDR3 residues: CASKQSYNSPLHF. The CDR3 nucleotides are TGTGCCAGCAAGCAGTCCTATAATTCACCCCTCCACTTT.

The chain has TRBV6-5 and TRBJ2-7; weak D call: TRBD2 (6 bases). Germline-derived CDR1 and CDR2 are MNHEY and SVGAGI. V was shortened by 6 bases and J by 3 bases, with 12 bases between the two germline ends. The CDR3 consists of 13 residues. The CDR3 coding sequence is TGTGCCAGCAGGCTGAGGAGGGACTACGAGCAGTACGTC. It codes for CASRLRRDYEQYV.

This sequence joins TRBV20-1 and TRBJ2-1; 10 nucleotides match TRBD1. CDR3 length equals 12 residues. The junction had 2 bases not matched to a gene; V was cut back by 2 bases and J by 10 bases. The germline gives CDR1 DFQATT, CDR2 SNEGSKA (reference sequence). The CDR3 DNA follows: TGCAGTGCTAGAACGGACAGGGGGGAGCAGTTCTTC. This gives the protein CSARTDRGEQFF.

This clonotype was seen ten or more times. V gene TRBV5-1 combines with J gene TRBJ2-3; D remains unclear. Germline CDR1 is SGHRS and CDR2 is YFSETQ. This CDR3 region has 14 residues. V lost 0 bases, J lost 6 bases, and 11 bases lay in between. CDR3 sequence (DNA): TGCGCCAGCAGCTTGGGAATCTCCCAGGATACGCAGTATTTT. Protein product: CASSLGISQDTQYF.

The chain uses TRBV4-1 and TRBJ2-4, with TRBD2 matching over 7 bases. CDR3 length: 15 residues. Germline lookup yields CDR1 MGHRA and CDR2 YSYEKL. J gave up 7 bases and V 5 bases, and 11 bases lay outside the gene matches. CDR3 region: CASSLGRGVLNIQYF. The CDR3 DNA reads TGCGCCAGCAGCTTGGGCCGGGGGGTTCTGAACATTCAGTACTTC.

This clonotype has just a few counts. This chain joins TRBV4-1 and TRBJ2-3, with TRBD1 identical over 8 bases. The CDR3 is made up of 15 amino acids. Germline V gene sequence: CDR1 MGHRA, CDR2 YSYEKL. V was clipped by 8 bases and J by 3 bases; unmatched bases: 10. Written as DNA, the CDR3 is TGCGCCAGCGGGTCCCAGGGGGCGAGGACAGATACGCAGTATTTT. The encoded protein is CASGSQGARTDTQYF.

This clonotype was found a few times. The gene calls are TRBV12-3 or TRBV12-4 and TRBJ2-2; weak D call: TRBD1 (6 bases). V lost 8 bases and J lost 6, with 10 bases in between. The CDR3 has 12 amino acids. DNA of the CDR3: TGTGCCAGCGGGGGCTCTCCCGGGGAGCTGTTTTTT. Protein: CASGGSPGELFF.

The chain carries TRBV28 and TRBJ2-4; possible D gene TRBD2, 6 bases. There are 16 residues in the CDR3. The germline V and J ends were trimmed by 6 bases and 11 bases, with 26 bases remaining between them. CDR1 and CDR2 (germline): MDHEN, SYDVKM. The CDR3 here is CASSFSGTGLLKVQYF. The CDR3 DNA reads TGTGCCAGCAGCTTCTCCGGGACTGGTCTCCTTAAGGTTCAGTACTTC.